The 28 T cell receptor beta chains below come from one sample, sequenced in a study of T-cell reconstitution after alpha-beta-depleted transplantation in children. TCRbeta library preparation incorporated unique molecular identifiers. A single record per CDR3 protein comes from TCRdb applying MiXCR to the PCR reads. Of about 300,000 distinct CDR3 sequences in the sample, around 10% were seen once. Sequencing was performed on PBMCs, taken before TCRalphabeta/CD19-depleted stem cell transplant. The source is a boy in the first two years of life with acute myeloid leukemia, due to receive a stem cell transplant.

A remark on this clonotype: A much larger clone sits a single nucleotide away, making a read error possible. The chain is built from TRBV5-1 and TRBJ2-3, with D tentatively TRBD2 (7 bases). The CDR3 is 16 residues long. CDR1 is SGHRS and CDR2 is YFSETQ in the germline V gene. V was pared by 6 bases and J by 0 bases, with 17 bases between. The CDR3 DNA sequence: TGCGCCAGCACGGGGGGCGGGAGTTATAGCACAGATACGCAGTATTTT. Protein: CASTGGGSYSTDTQYF. The variable domain in full, completed from reference TRBV5-1 and TRBJ2-3, reads KAGVTQTPRYLIKTRGQQVTLSCSPISGHRSVSWYQQTPGQGLQFLFEYFSETQRNKGNFPGRFSGRQFSNSRSEMNVSTLELGDSALYLCASTGGGSYSTDTQYFGPGTRLTVL.

This clonotype was picked up many times. The V call is TRBV5-5, the J call TRBJ1-1; weak D call: TRBD1 (5 bases). The CDR3 covers 14 residues. CDR1 is SGHKS and CDR2 is YYEKEE in the germline V gene (reference sequence). V gave up 4 bases and J gave up 0 bases, with 10 bases separating them. The CDR3 DNA is TGTGCCAGCAGCCCAGGGTCTATGAACACTGAAGCTTTCTTT. Protein product: CASSPGSMNTEAFF.

This clonotype appeared many times. The chain links TRBV6-5 to TRBJ2-7; the D gene is possibly TRBD1 (5 bases). Germline V gene lookup returns CDR1 MNHEY and CDR2 SVGAGI. V lost 2 bases and J lost 6, with 23 bases in between. The CDR3 covers 17 residues. The CDR3 nucleotides are TGTGCCAGCAGTTACGTTCCGCACAGGAGCCAAAATGCCGAGCAGTACTTC. It codes for CASSYVPHRSQNAEQYF.

The chain recombines TRBV19 with TRBJ2-3; D gene uncertain. Trimming took 6 bases from V and 0 from J, leaving 7 bases between them. The CDR3 totals 13 residues. Per the germline V gene, CDR1 is LNHDA and CDR2 is SQIVND (reference sequence). The CDR3 is CASRRPSTDTQYF. CDR3 sequence (DNA): TGTGCCAGTAGGCGCCCTAGCACAGATACGCAGTATTTT. Combining the CDR3 with reference TRBV19 and TRBJ2-3 gives the whole variable domain DGGITQSPKYLFRKEGQNVTLSCEQNLNHDAMYWYRQDPGQGLRLIYYSQIVNDFQKGDIAEGYSVSREKKESFPLTVTSAQKNPTAFYLCASRRPSTDTQYFGPGTRLTVL.

Comment on this clonotype: One end of the junction does not line up with germline, which may come from a read error. The genes are TRBV20-1 and TRBJ1-5; 8 positions match TRBD1. CDR1 and CDR2 (germline): DFQATT, SNEGSKA (reference sequence). The CDR3 is 16 residues long. The CDR3 region has the DNA TGCTGTGCTAGAGATGGGGCAGGGGGCGCCGATCAGCCCCAGCATTTT. This gives the protein CCARDGAGGADQPQHF.

This clonotype was counted at least ten times. The chain is built from TRBV7-6 and TRBJ2-7; a weak D match, TRBD1 (6 bases). This CDR3 comprises 14 residues. CDR1 is SGHVS and CDR2 is FNYEAQ in the germline V gene. Trimming took 0 bases from V and 2 from J, leaving 8 bases between them. In DNA form, the CDR3 reads TGTGCCAGCAGCTTAGCTGGACAGCCCTACGAGCAGTACTTC. As protein: CASSLAGQPYEQYF.

This clonotype was counted ten times or more. This sequence joins TRBV5-1 and TRBJ2-2; D not certain. V was trimmed by 4 bases and J by 6 bases, leaving 7 bases between them. CDR3 length: 12 residues. CDR1 and CDR2 from the germline V gene are SGHRS and YFSETQ. The CDR3, as DNA: TGCGCCAGCAGCCCCCTAGCCGGGGAGCTGTTTTTT. The encoded protein is CASSPLAGELFF.

In DNA, the CDR3 is TGTGCCAGCAGTCGGGGGGGGCATAATTCACCCCTCCACTTT. Translated, it gives CASSRGGHNSPLHF. The chain recombines TRBV6-1 with TRBJ1-6, with D possibly TRBD1 on 6 matching bases. Germline V gene data show CDR1 as MNHNS and CDR2 as SASEGT. The CDR3 sequence is 14 residues long. V was cut by 5 bases and J by 5 bases, with 10 bases left in between.

Only a few counts were recorded for this clonotype. This chain joins TRBV20-1 and TRBJ1-2; possible D gene TRBD1, 5 bases. CDR3 length equals 13 residues. Trimming cost V 3 bases and J 4 bases, with 12 bases left between them. Germline CDR1 DFQATT, CDR2 SNEGSKA (reference sequence). The CDR3 here is CSASNRFSYGYTF. The CDR3 DNA reads as TGCAGTGCTAGCAACAGGTTTTCCTATGGCTACACCTTC.

This clonotype was seen at least ten times. This chain uses TRBV7-3 with TRBJ2-1, with D perhaps given as TRBD1 or TRBD2 (6 bases each). Germline V gives CDR1 SGHTA, CDR2 FQGTGA. V was shortened by 1 base and J by 6 bases, with 22 bases between the two germline ends. CDR3 length: 18 amino acids. For the CDR3, the DNA is TGTGCCAGCAGCTTAAAATTGGCTCTAGCGTGGGGGCCCAATGAGCAGTTCTTC. Translated: CASSLKLALAWGPNEQFF. Full variable domain (remainder filled in from reference TRBV7-3 and TRBJ2-1): GAGVSQTPSNKVTEKGKYVELRCDPISGHTALYWYRQSLGQGPEFLIYFQGTGAADDSGLPNDRFFAVRPEGSVSTLKIQRTERGDSAVYLCASSLKLALAWGPNEQFFGPGTRLTVL.

This clonotype was counted at least ten times. In DNA form, the CDR3 reads TGTGCCTGCGGACAGGGAGTGACCTACGAGCAGTACTTC. This translates into CACGQGVTYEQYF. The chain combines TRBV30 with TRBJ2-7; 8 nucleotides agree with TRBD1. The J segment lost 2 bases and the V segment lost 6 bases, leaving 6 bases of the junction unmatched. CDR1 and CDR2 (germline): GTSNPN, SVGIG (reference sequence). This CDR3 contains 13 residues. The complete variable domain, with remaining parts taken from reference TRBV30 and TRBJ2-7, reads SQTIHQWPATLVQPVGSPLSLECTVEGTSNPNLYWYRQAAGRGLQLLFYSVGIGQISSEVPQNLSASRPQDRQFILSSKKLLLSDSGFYLCACGQGVTYEQYFGPGTRLTVT.

This clonotype was detected ten times or more. This chain uses TRBV28 with TRBJ2-7; TRBD1 matches 7 bases. The V and J ends lost 6 bases and 1 base, in that order; junction bases with no gene match: 6. CDR1 MDHEN and CDR2 SYDVKM come from the germline V gene. The CDR3 length is 14 residues. The CDR3 DNA reads as TGTGCCAGCAGGAACCAGGGGGTATCCTACGAGCAGTACTTC. Translating gives CASRNQGVSYEQYF.

Points on this clonotype: A much larger clone is a single base away; this may be a read error. The genes are TRBV10-3 and TRBJ2-1, with 12 bases aligning to TRBD2. The CDR3 has 15 residues. Germline assignment: CDR1 ENHRY and CDR2 SYGVKD. The DNA for the CDR3 is TGTGCCATCAGTCTAGCGGGAGGGACCTACAATGACCAGTTCTTC. This gives the protein CAISLAGGTYNDQFF.

This clonotype was observed at least ten times. The chain recombines TRBV7-2 with TRBJ1-2; possible D gene TRBD1, 6 bases. Germline CDR1 is SGHTA and CDR2 is FQGNSA. CDR3 size: 14 residues. V was trimmed by 5 bases and J by 2 bases, leaving 12 bases between them. CDR3 loop: CASSPLRGNYGYTF. CDR3 DNA: TGTGCCAGCAGCCCCCTAAGGGGGAACTATGGCTACACCTTC. Based on the CDR3 plus reference TRBV7-2 and TRBJ1-2, the full variable domain is GAGVSQSPSNKVTEKGKDVELRCDPISGHTALYWYRQSLGQGLEFLIYFQGNSAPDKSGLPSDRFSAERTGGSVSTLTIQRTQQEDSAVYLCASSPLRGNYGYTFGSGTRLTVV.

This clonotype came up many times. The rearrangement joins TRBV5-1 to TRBJ1-6, with a tentative D call TRBD1 (6 bases). The CDR3 has 12 residues. Trimming cost V 5 bases and J 7 bases, with 7 bases left between them. Germline V gene sequence: CDR1 SGHRS, CDR2 YFSETQ. The CDR3 reads CASRTGNSPLHF. In nucleotides, the CDR3 is TGCGCCAGCAGGACAGGAAATTCACCCCTCCACTTT. Complete variable domain (other parts from reference TRBV5-1 and TRBJ1-6): KAGVTQTPRYLIKTRGQQVTLSCSPISGHRSVSWYQQTPGQGLQFLFEYFSETQRNKGNFPGRFSGRQFSNSRSEMNVSTLELGDSALYLCASRTGNSPLHFGNGTRLTVT.

The table lists this clonotype with many counts. V and J are TRBV7-6 and TRBJ2-3, with TRBD1 matching 8 bases. Germline-derived CDR1 and CDR2 are SGHVS and FNYEAQ. After removal of 5 bases from V and 3 bases from J, the junction contained 4 bases not matched to a gene. The length of the CDR3 is 14 residues. The CDR3 spells CASSRQGATDTQYF. The CDR3 DNA sequence: TGTGCCAGCAGCCGTCAGGGGGCTACAGATACGCAGTATTTT.

This clonotype appeared many times. The chain is built from TRBV6-4 and TRBJ2-6; 14 bases agree with TRBD2. Trimming removed 2 bases from V and 3 bases from J; junction bases left unmatched: 0. There are 17 residues in the CDR3. Germline V gives CDR1 MRHNA, CDR2 SNTAGT. The CDR3 bases are TGTGCCAGCAGTGACGGGACTAGCGGGAGTGGGGCCAACGTCCTGACTTTC. This translates into CASSDGTSGSGANVLTF.

This clonotype showed up just a few times. The chain couples TRBV18 to TRBJ1-2; tentative D call: TRBD1 (5 bases). V dropped 3 bases and J dropped 5 bases, with 13 bases sitting between them. Per germline, CDR1 KGHSH and CDR2 LQKENI. The CDR3 totals 14 residues. CDR3 residues: CASSPRQGMYGYTF. The CDR3 nucleotides are TGTGCCAGCTCACCCCGGCAGGGAATGTATGGCTACACCTTC.

This clonotype was detected many times. The genes are TRBV15 and TRBJ1-2, with 8 positions matching TRBD1. CDR1 LNHNV and CDR2 YYDKDF come from the germline V gene (reference sequence). J was trimmed by 4 bases and V by 5 bases; bases with no gene match: 3. This CDR3 spans 13 amino acids. The CDR3 DNA sequence: TGTGCCACCAGCTTAGGACAGGGCTATGGCTACACCTTC. Its translation: CATSLGQGYGYTF.

This clonotype occurred many times. The V and J genes are TRBV7-8 and TRBJ2-3; D is perhaps TRBD2 (5 bases). V lost 8 bases to trimming and J lost 4 bases, with 13 bases between them. There are 13 residues in the CDR3. Per the germline V gene, CDR1 is SGHVS and CDR2 is FQNEAQ. The CDR3 here is CASSPEGSDTQYF. DNA for the CDR3: TGTGCCAGCTCACCCGAGGGTTCAGATACGCAGTATTTT.

There are many counts of this clonotype. The rearrangement joins TRBV5-5 to TRBJ2-5; TRBD2 might be the D (5 bases). This CDR3 has 14 amino acids. The V gene's germline CDR1 is SGHKS and CDR2 YYEKEE (reference sequence). Trimming took 4 bases from V and 1 from J, leaving 11 bases between them. CDR3 bases: TGTGCCAGCAGCGCGGGCCTCCTCCAAGAGACCCAGTACTTC. The encoded protein is CASSAGLLQETQYF.

This chain uses TRBV7-9 with TRBJ1-1, with TRBD1 identical over 11 bases. Germline V gene data show CDR1 as SEHNR and CDR2 as FQNEAQ (reference sequence). The trim removed 1 base at V and 1 base at J, leaving 5 bases unmatched. The CDR3 extends over 17 amino acids. CDR3 in amino acids: CASSLGTGGVGNTEAFF. CDR3 DNA: TGTGCCAGCAGCTTAGGGACAGGGGGCGTTGGGAACACTGAAGCTTTCTTT. Combining the CDR3 with reference TRBV7-9 and TRBJ1-1 gives the whole variable domain DTGVSQNPRHKITKRGQNVTFRCDPISEHNRLYWYRQTLGQGPEFLTYFQNEAQLEKSRLLSDRFSAERPKGSFSTLEIQRTEQGDSAMYLCASSLGTGGVGNTEAFFGQGTRLTVV.

In its sample, this clonotype was seen many times. The CDR3 sequence: CASSLTVRGDEQYF. CDR3 nucleotides: TGTGCCAGCAGTTTAACAGTGAGGGGGGACGAGCAGTACTTC. The genes are TRBV28 and TRBJ2-7; D assignment may be TRBD1 or TRBD2 (6 bases each). The germline gives CDR1 MDHEN, CDR2 SYDVKM. The CDR3 contains 14 residues. The V end lost 2 bases, the J end lost 5 bases, and 13 bases lay between the germline ends.

This clonotype came up many times. The V gene is TRBV20-1, the J gene TRBJ2-1, with 12 bases matching TRBD2. CDR1 is DFQATT, CDR2 SNEGSKA, per germline (reference sequence). The ends lost 5 bases at V and 10 bases at J; junction bases unmatched: 9. This CDR3 region has 14 residues. The CDR3 DNA is TGCAGTGCTGGCCTAGCGGGGGGGCCGCAGGAGCAGTTCTTC. Translating it yields CSAGLAGGPQEQFF.

In its sample, this clonotype was seen many times. The chain couples TRBV12-3 or TRBV12-4 to TRBJ1-2; perhaps TRBD1 as D (5 bases). The ends were cut back, 4 bases at V and 1 base at J, with 13 bases in the middle. This CDR3 region has 15 residues. The CDR3 region is CASSSLGVGNYGYTF. In DNA, the CDR3 is TGTGCCAGCAGTTCCTTGGGGGTGGGTAACTATGGCTACACCTTC.

The chain is built from TRBV15 and TRBJ2-3; 9 bases line up with TRBD1. V lost 0 bases, J lost 3 bases, and 4 bases stayed unmatched. The CDR3 runs to 16 residues. The germline V gene has CDR1 LNHNV and CDR2 YYDKDF (reference sequence). CDR3 in DNA: TGTGCCACCAGCAGAGATCCGACAGGGGGGACAGATACGCAGTATTTT. Translation: CATSRDPTGGTDTQYF.

This clonotype was recorded at least ten times. The J gene is TRBJ2-6, the V gene TRBV10-3; unclear D gene. Trimming took 2 bases from V and 0 from J, leaving 14 bases between them. CDR3 length equals 18 residues. In germline, CDR1 is ENHRY, CDR2 SYGVKD. In DNA, the CDR3 is TGTGCCATCAGTGAGAATTGGGCAGTCTACTCTGGGGCCAACGTCCTGACTTTC. Translating gives CAISENWAVYSGANVLTF.

This clonotype is a singleton in its sample. With a much larger clone just one base away, this may be a read error. The gene calls are TRBV20-1 and TRBJ2-1, with a possible D match to TRBD2 (6 bases). Germline values: CDR1 DFQATT, CDR2 SNEGSKA (reference sequence). There are 16 residues in the CDR3. The V end was cut by 2 bases, the J end by 0 bases, with 14 bases between. CDR3 coding DNA: TGCAGTGCTAGAATAGCGGCAGGATCCTCCTACAATGAGCAGTTCTTC. Its protein product is CSARIAAGSSYNEQFF.